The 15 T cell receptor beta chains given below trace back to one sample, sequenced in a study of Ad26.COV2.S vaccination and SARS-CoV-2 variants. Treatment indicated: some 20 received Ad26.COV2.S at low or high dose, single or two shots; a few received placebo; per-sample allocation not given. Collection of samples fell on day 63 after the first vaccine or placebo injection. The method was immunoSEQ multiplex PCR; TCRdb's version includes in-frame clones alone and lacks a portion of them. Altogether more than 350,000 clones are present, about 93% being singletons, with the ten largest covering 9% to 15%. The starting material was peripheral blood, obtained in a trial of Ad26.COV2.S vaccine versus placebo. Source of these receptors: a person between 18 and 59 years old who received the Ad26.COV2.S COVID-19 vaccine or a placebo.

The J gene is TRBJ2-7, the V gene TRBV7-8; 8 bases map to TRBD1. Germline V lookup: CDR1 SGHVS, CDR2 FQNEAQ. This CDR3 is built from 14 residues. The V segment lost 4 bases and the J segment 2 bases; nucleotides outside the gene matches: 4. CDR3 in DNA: TGTGCCAGCAGCTGGGGGACAGGACCCTACGAGCAGTACTTC. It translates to CASSWGTGPYEQYF.

The CDR3 nucleotides are TGTGCCAGCTCACCGGGAGGGAGGACGAACACTGAAGCTTTCTTT. Translated: CASSPGGRTNTEAFF. The chain recombines TRBV18 with TRBJ1-1; D uncertain. Germline V gene lookup returns CDR1 KGHSH and CDR2 LQKENI. Deletions cut 3 bases from V and 1 base from J, with 12 bases between. The CDR3 contains 15 residues. Looking up the rest from reference TRBV18 and TRBJ1-1 gives the full variable domain: NAGVMQNPRHLVRRRGQEARLRCSPMKGHSHVYWYRQLPEEGLKFMVYLQKENIIDESGMPKERFSAEFPKEGPSILRIQQVVRGDSAAYFCASSPGGRTNTEAFFGQGTRLTVV.

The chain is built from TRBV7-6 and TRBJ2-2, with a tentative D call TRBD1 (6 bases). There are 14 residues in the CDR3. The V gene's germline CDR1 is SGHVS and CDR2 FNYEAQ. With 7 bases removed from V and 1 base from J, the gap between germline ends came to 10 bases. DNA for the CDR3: TGTGCCAGCATCAAGACAGGGAACACCGGGGAGCTGTTTTTT. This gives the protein CASIKTGNTGELFF.

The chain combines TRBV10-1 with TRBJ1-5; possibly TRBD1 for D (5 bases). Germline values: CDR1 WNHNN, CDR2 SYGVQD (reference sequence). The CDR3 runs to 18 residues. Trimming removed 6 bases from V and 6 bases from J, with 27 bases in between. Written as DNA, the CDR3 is TGCGCCAGCAGGCCATTGGGTTGGGACGGGGAGGATGGTCAGCCCCAGCATTTT. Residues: CASRPLGWDGEDGQPQHF.

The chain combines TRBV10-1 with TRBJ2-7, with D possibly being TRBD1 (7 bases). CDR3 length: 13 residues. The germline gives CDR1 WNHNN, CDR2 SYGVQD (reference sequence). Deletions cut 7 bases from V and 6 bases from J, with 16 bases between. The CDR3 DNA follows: TGCGCCAGCACTGAACGACAGGGAGGCGAGCAGTACTTC. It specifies CASTERQGGEQYF.

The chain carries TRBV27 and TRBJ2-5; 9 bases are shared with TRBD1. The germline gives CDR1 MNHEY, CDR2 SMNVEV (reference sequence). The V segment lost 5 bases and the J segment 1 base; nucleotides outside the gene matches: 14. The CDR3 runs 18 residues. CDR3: CASSQNRGRPFLQETQYF. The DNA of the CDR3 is TGTGCCAGCAGTCAAAACAGGGGGCGCCCGTTTCTCCAAGAGACCCAGTACTTC.

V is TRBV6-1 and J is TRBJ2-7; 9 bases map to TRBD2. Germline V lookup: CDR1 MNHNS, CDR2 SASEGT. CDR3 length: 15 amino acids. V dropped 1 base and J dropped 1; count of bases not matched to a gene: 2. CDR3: CASSEGLAGSYEQYF. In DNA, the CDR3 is TGTGCCAGCAGTGAAGGGCTAGCGGGATCCTACGAGCAGTACTTC.

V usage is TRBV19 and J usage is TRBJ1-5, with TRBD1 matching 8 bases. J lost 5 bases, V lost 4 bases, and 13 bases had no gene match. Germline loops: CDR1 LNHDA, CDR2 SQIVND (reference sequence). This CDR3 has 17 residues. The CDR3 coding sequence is TGTGCCAGTAGTACCCTAGAACTGGGACAGGTTGATCAGCCCCAGCATTTT. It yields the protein CASSTLELGQVDQPQHF.

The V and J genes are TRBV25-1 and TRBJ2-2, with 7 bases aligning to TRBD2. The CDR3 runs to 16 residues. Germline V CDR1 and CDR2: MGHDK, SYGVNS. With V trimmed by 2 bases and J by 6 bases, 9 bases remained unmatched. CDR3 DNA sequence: TGTGCCAGCAGTGAACGGGCGGGAGATAGGCCCGGGGAGCTGTTTTTT. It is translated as CASSERAGDRPGELFF.

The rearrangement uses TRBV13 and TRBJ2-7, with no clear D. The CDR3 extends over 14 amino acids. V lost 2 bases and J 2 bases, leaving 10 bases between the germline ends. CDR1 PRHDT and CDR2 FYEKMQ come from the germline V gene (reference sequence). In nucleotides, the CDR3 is TGTGCCAGCAGCTTATCATTTAGGGCCTACGAGCAGTACTTC. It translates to CASSLSFRAYEQYF.

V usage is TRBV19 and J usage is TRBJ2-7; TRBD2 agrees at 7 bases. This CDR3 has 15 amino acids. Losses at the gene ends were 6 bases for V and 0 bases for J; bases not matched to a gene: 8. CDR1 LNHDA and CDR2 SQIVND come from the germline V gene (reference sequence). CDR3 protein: CASRSGEAASYEQYF. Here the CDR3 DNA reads TGTGCCAGTAGAAGCGGGGAAGCGGCCTCCTACGAGCAGTACTTC.

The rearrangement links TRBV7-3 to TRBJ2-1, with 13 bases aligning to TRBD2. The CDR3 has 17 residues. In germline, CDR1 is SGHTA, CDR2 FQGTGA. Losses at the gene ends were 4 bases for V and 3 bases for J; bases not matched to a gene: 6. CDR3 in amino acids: CASSSDGTSGNYNEQFF. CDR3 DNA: TGTGCCAGCAGCTCGGACGGGACTAGCGGGAACTACAATGAGCAGTTCTTC. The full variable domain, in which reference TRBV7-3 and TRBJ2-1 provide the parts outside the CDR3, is GAGVSQTPSNKVTEKGKYVELRCDPISGHTALYWYRQSLGQGPEFLIYFQGTGAADDSGLPNDRFFAVRPEGSVSTLKIQRTERGDSAVYLCASSSDGTSGNYNEQFFGPGTRLTVL.

This CDR3 is CASSLGTGPYTQYF. The CDR3 nucleotides read TGCGCCAGCAGCCTTGGGACAGGGCCTTATACGCAGTATTTT. This sequence joins TRBV4-1 and TRBJ2-3; 9 nucleotides agree with TRBD1. The germline gives CDR1 MGHRA, CDR2 YSYEKL. This CDR3 is 14 amino acids long. With 4 bases clipped from V and 7 bases from J, the junction kept 6 bases outside the gene matches.

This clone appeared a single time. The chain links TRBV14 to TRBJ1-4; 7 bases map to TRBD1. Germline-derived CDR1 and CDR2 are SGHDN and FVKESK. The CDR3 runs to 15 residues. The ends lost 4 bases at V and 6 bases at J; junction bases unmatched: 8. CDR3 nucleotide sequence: TGTGCCAGCAGCCCCCTCGGGACAGAGCATGAAAAACTGTTTTTT. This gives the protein CASSPLGTEHEKLFF.

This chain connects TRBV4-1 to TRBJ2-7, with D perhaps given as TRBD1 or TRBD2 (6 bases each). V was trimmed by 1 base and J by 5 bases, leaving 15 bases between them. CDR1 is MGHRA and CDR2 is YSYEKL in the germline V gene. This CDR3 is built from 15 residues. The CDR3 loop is CASSQGGGGGNEQYF. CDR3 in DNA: TGCGCCAGCAGCCAAGGAGGAGGGGGTGGCAACGAGCAGTACTTC.